The 14 T cell receptor beta chains below come from one sample, sequenced in a study of cytomegalovirus exposure and HLA in healthy donors. The PCR ran on 60 Vbeta and 13 Jbeta primers. Method: immunoSEQ multiplex PCR; TCRdb's copy keeps in-frame clones and lacks some. The data show about 130,000 clones, with roughly 80% seen just once and under 3% held by the top ten. The material sequenced was PBMCs. The source of these receptors is a young man in good health and CMV-seronegative.

This rearrangement joins TRBV19 to TRBJ1-2; 8 nucleotides align to TRBD1. CDR3 length: 17 amino acids. The germline gives CDR1 LNHDA, CDR2 SQIVND (reference sequence). Trimming removed 5 bases from V and 0 bases from J; junction bases left unmatched: 11. The CDR3 region has the DNA TGTGCCAGTAGTCCGAGGACAGGGACGATAACTAACTATGGCTACACCTTC. The encoded protein is CASSPRTGTITNYGYTF.

V is TRBV7-3 and J is TRBJ1-1, with D possibly TRBD1 on 5 matching bases. Trimming cost V 7 bases and J 4 bases, with 13 bases left between them. This CDR3 contains 13 residues. Germline CDR1 and CDR2: SGHTA and FQGTGA. CDR3 nucleotides: TGTGCCAGCATCGAAGGGGCTGGCACTGAAGCTTTCTTT. Residues: CASIEGAGTEAFF.

This clone showed up just once. V and J are TRBV4-3 and TRBJ2-7, with TRBD2 as a possible D gene (6 bases). The length of the CDR3 is 17 residues. Trimming pared 0 bases from V and 6 bases from J, leaving 21 bases between. Germline-derived CDR1 and CDR2 are LGHNA and YSLEER. The CDR3 coding sequence is TGCGCCAGCAGCCAAGATATCTTCGGGGGAGTAACAAGCGAGCAGTACTTC. The encoded protein is CASSQDIFGGVTSEQYF.

This clone showed up just a few times. This chain links TRBV19 with TRBJ1-3; D is ambiguous. The CDR3 has 14 amino acids. V shed 6 bases and J shed 4 bases, with 13 bases lying between them. Per germline, CDR1 LNHDA and CDR2 SQIVND (reference sequence). The CDR3 reads CASRELNLGNTIYF. For the CDR3, the DNA is TGTGCCAGTAGAGAACTGAACTTAGGAAACACCATATATTTT. Combining the CDR3 with reference TRBV19 and TRBJ1-3 gives the whole variable domain DGGITQSPKYLFRKEGQNVTLSCEQNLNHDAMYWYRQDPGQGLRLIYYSQIVNDFQKGDIAEGYSVSREKKESFPLTVTSAQKNPTAFYLCASRELNLGNTIYFGEGSWLTVV.

The chain uses TRBV6-1 and TRBJ1-6, with TRBD1 matching over 7 bases. CDR1 and CDR2 (germline): MNHNS, SASEGT. This CDR3 has 14 amino acids. V lost 7 bases to trimming and J lost 4 bases; unmatched junction nucleotides: 4. The CDR3 reads CASIPGQYNSPLHF. In DNA, the CDR3 is TGTGCCAGCATCCCGGGACAGTATAATTCACCCCTCCACTTT.

This clone has just a few counts. CDR3 sequence reads: CASRDSTYNSPLHF. The DNA for the CDR3 is TGTGCCAGTCGGGACAGCACCTATAATTCACCCCTCCACTTT. The chain is built from TRBV6-6 and TRBJ1-6; TRBD1 matches at 7 bases. Per germline, CDR1 MNHNY and CDR2 SVGAGI (reference sequence). The V gene end was trimmed by 9 bases and the J gene end by 2 bases; junction bases not matched to a gene: 4. The CDR3 is 14 amino acids.

This clone was observed a handful of times. The chain links TRBV9 to TRBJ2-2, with 8 bases matching TRBD2. Germline CDR1 SGDLS, CDR2 YYNGEE. With V trimmed by 2 bases and J by 4 bases, 4 bases remained unmatched. CDR3 size: 15 residues. CDR3 in amino acids: CASSVGSGTTGELFF. The CDR3 region has the DNA TGTGCCAGCAGCGTTGGTAGCGGGACCACCGGGGAGCTGTTTTTT.

This clone was recorded a few times. The V gene is TRBV27, the J gene TRBJ2-2; 9 bases fit TRBD1. Trimming removed 4 bases from V and 1 base from J; junction bases left unmatched: 1. Per germline, CDR1 MNHEY and CDR2 SMNVEV (reference sequence). The CDR3 totals 15 residues. The CDR3 region has the DNA TGTGCCAGCAGTTGGGGACAGGGGAACACCGGGGAGCTGTTTTTT. It codes for CASSWGQGNTGELFF.

The chain is built from TRBV5-6 and TRBJ1-3; D is ambiguous. Germline V lookup: CDR1 SGHDT, CDR2 YYEEEE. V lost 4 bases, J lost 4 bases, and 21 bases lay in between. The CDR3 is made up of 17 amino acids. CDR3 nucleotide sequence: TGTGCCAGCAGCCAATTAAAACAGAGAATGGAAGGAAACACCATATATTTT. It is translated as CASSQLKQRMEGNTIYF.

The rearrangement links TRBV5-1 to TRBJ2-1, with TRBD2 matching 7 bases. The CDR3 extends over 15 amino acids. Germline V gives CDR1 SGHRS, CDR2 YFSETQ. J gave up 3 bases and V 0 bases, and 3 bases lay outside the gene matches. The CDR3 nucleotides read TGCGCCAGCAGCTTGGCGGGAGGAGACTACAATGAGCAGTTCTTC. Translating it yields CASSLAGGDYNEQFF.

The rearrangement joins TRBV7-2 to TRBJ2-7, with D unclear. There are 14 residues in the CDR3. V gave up 1 base and J gave up 4 bases, with 11 bases separating them. Germline V gene sequence: CDR1 SGHTA, CDR2 FQGNSA. For the CDR3, the DNA is TGTGCCAGCAGCTTAGAGCCTAGTATTTACGAGCAGTACTTC. It translates to CASSLEPSIYEQYF.

V gene TRBV6-5 combines with J gene TRBJ2-7, with D tentatively TRBD2 (5 bases). CDR1 and CDR2 (germline): MNHEY, SVGAGI. V was shortened by 8 bases and J by 3 bases, with 17 bases between the two germline ends. This CDR3 has 14 residues. The CDR3 nucleotides are TGTGCCAGCGGGAGAGAGAAACGCAACTACGAGCAGTACTTC. Translation: CASGREKRNYEQYF.

The V gene is TRBV7-2, the J gene TRBJ2-5, with 9 positions matching TRBD2. V was clipped by 3 bases and J by 3 bases; unmatched bases: 8. Germline assignment: CDR1 SGHTA and CDR2 FQGNSA. This CDR3 contains 16 residues. CDR3 coding DNA: TGTGCCAGCAGCTTGATAAGCGGGAGGAATGAAGAGACCCAGTACTTC. Translated, it gives CASSLISGRNEETQYF.

This clone was detected a few times. The chain employs TRBV19 and TRBJ1-1; TRBD1 agrees at 7 bases. The ends lost 10 bases at V and 0 bases at J; junction bases unmatched: 5. CDR1 LNHDA and CDR2 SQIVND come from the germline V gene (reference sequence). The CDR3 spans 13 residues. The CDR3 DNA follows: TGTGCCACCAGACAGGGCATGAACACTGAAGCTTTCTTT. It specifies CATRQGMNTEAFF. The variable domain in full, with the rest retrieved from reference TRBV19 and TRBJ1-1, is DGGITQSPKYLFRKEGQNVTLSCEQNLNHDAMYWYRQDPGQGLRLIYYSQIVNDFQKGDIAEGYSVSREKKESFPLTVTSAQKNPTAFYLCATRQGMNTEAFFGQGTRLTVV.